A single sample is the source of the 6 T cell receptor beta chains below, sequenced in a study of identifying expanded T cells in peripheral blood. The table came from immunoSEQ multiplex PCR; TCRdb's copy has only in-frame clones and leaves some out. The sample has more than 85,000 clones; about nine tenths are singletons. Sequenced material: blood. Every receptor here comes from a person between 18 and 75 years old in good health.

This clone showed up just a few times. The rearrangement uses TRBV7-2 and TRBJ2-5, with 8 nucleotides matching TRBD1. This CDR3 region has 13 residues. With 3 bases clipped from V and 9 bases from J, the junction kept 6 bases outside the gene matches. Looked up from germline, CDR1 is SGHTA and CDR2 is FQGNSA. This chain's CDR3 is CASSLTGAMPQYF. The CDR3 DNA sequence: TGTGCCAGCAGCTTGACAGGGGCAATGCCCCAGTACTTC.

The chain has TRBV6-5 and TRBJ2-7; 8 bases are a match to TRBD1. After removal of 4 bases from V and 7 bases from J, the junction contained 12 bases not matched to a gene. The germline gives CDR1 MNHEY, CDR2 SVGAGI. The CDR3 has 15 residues. CDR3 sequence: CASSSPQGANWEQYF. In DNA, the CDR3 is TGTGCCAGCAGTTCTCCTCAGGGGGCGAATTGGGAGCAGTACTTC.

The rearrangement uses TRBV27 and TRBJ2-7, with 7 bases aligning to TRBD1. V was pared by 8 bases and J by 5 bases, with 12 bases of the junction left unmatched. The V gene's germline CDR1 is MNHEY and CDR2 SMNVEV (reference sequence). This CDR3 has 14 residues. The chain's CDR3 is CASQGDTSAHEQYF. In DNA form, the CDR3 reads TGTGCCAGCCAGGGGGACACCTCGGCCCACGAGCAGTACTTC.

The rearrangement uses TRBV4-2 and TRBJ2-7; 12 nucleotides align to TRBD2. The CDR3 contains 14 residues. The trim removed 6 bases at V and 4 bases at J, leaving 4 bases unmatched. The germline V gene encodes CDR1 LGHNA and CDR2 YNFKEQ. In nucleotides, the CDR3 is TGTGCCAGCAGATCTAGCGGGGGGGCTTACGAGCAGTACTTC. It encodes CASRSSGGAYEQYF.

The chain is built from TRBV30 and TRBJ2-7, with D maybe TRBD1 (6 bases). Trimming shortened V by 4 bases and J by 0 bases, and 16 bases separated the two germline ends. The CDR3 is 15 residues long. CDR1 is GTSNPN and CDR2 is SVGIG in the germline V gene (reference sequence). The CDR3 reads CAWKDPGQPSYEQYF. CDR3 DNA: TGTGCCTGGAAGGACCCCGGACAGCCCTCCTACGAGCAGTACTTC.

The J gene is TRBJ2-5, the V gene TRBV27; 11 bases fit TRBD1. Germline CDR1 and CDR2: MNHEY and SMNVEV (reference sequence). The CDR3 is 15 residues long. The V segment lost 5 bases and the J segment 5 bases; nucleotides outside the gene matches: 7. As DNA, the CDR3 is TGTGCCAGCAGTAAGGACAGGGGGCGGTGGGAGACCCAGTACTTC. The encoded protein is CASSKDRGRWETQYF.